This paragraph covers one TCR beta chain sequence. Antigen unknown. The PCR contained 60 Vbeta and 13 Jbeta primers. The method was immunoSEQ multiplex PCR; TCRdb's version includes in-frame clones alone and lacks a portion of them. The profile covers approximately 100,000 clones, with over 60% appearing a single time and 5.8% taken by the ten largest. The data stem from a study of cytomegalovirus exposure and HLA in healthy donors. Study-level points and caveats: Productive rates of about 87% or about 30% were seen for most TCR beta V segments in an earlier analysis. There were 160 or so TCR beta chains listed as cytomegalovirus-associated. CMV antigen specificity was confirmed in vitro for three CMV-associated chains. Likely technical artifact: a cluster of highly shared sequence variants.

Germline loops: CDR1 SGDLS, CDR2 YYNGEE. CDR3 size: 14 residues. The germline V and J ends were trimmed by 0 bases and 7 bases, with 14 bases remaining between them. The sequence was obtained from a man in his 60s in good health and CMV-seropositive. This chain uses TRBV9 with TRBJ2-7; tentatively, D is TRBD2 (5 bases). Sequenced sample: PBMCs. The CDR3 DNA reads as TGTGCCAGCAGCGTAGGTCTAGGAGGCTTAGAGCAGTACTTC. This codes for CASSVGLGGLEQYF.